This T cell receptor (beta chain) was retrieved from a study of molecular identifiers for immune sequencing clone quantification. Study outcomes and limitations: Single-cell amounts of spiked Jurkat TCR RNA were reportedly detectable among about a million naive cells. Naive cells had under 1% of molecules in clones above 20 RNA copies, effectors over 99%.

This clonotype was counted between two and nine times. Its antigen is not identified. Sequencing libraries of naive CD8 cells derived from around 20,000 to 990,000 sorted cells with 10%, 30% or 50% RNA. Trimming took 5 bases from V and 0 from J, leaving 19 bases between them. The CDR3 runs 17 residues. In germline, CDR1 is SEHNR, CDR2 FQNEAQ (reference sequence). Previously described methods and listed TCR primers were used for bulk TCR libraries. TCRdb re-analysed the PCR reads in MiXCR, keeping a single row per CDR3 protein. The sample gives 490,000 or so distinct CDR3 sequences, around 21% of which show up once; around 0.84% is in the top ten.

The J gene is TRBJ1-1, the V gene TRBV7-9; tentatively, D is TRBD1 (5 bases). Sequencing was done on a sample of naive CD8+ T cells from blood, with Jurkat cell RNA spiked in. Subset noted: FACS-sorted CD8+CD4-CCR7+CD45RA+ naive T cells. The sequence derives from a human donor in good health. Some libraries in this study had Jurkat cell RNA spiked in. CDR3 region: CASSNIKTENMNTEAFF. CDR3 DNA: TGTGCCAGCAGCAACATTAAGACAGAAAATATGAACACTGAAGCTTTCTTT.